The 18 T cell receptor beta chains listed next were all sequenced from one sample in a study of CD8+CD57+ T cells in acquired aplastic anemia. The template used for profiling TCR beta VDJ and CDR3 was genomic DNA. TCRdb reprocessed the reads via MiXCR and lists one record per CDR3 protein. Here the sample spans under 250,000 distinct CDR3 sequences, about 37% being singletons. Source material: sorted CD4+, CD8+, or CD8+CD57+ T cells (not recorded which) from PBMCs. The receptors were sampled from a human donor in good health, serving as a control.

This clonotype has at least ten counts. This sequence joins TRBV19 and TRBJ2-6; 7 bases are shared with TRBD1. The CDR3 is made up of 17 amino acids. Germline lookup yields CDR1 LNHDA and CDR2 SQIVND (reference sequence). Trimming took 6 bases from V and 0 from J; bases not matched to a gene: 8. The CDR3 nucleotides are TGTGCCAGTAGCTCCGGGACAGAGAGCTCTGGGGCCAACGTCCTGACTTTC. Amino acid sequence: CASSSGTESSGANVLTF.

The CDR3 region has the DNA TGTGCCACCGGCAGGGGAGGAGGGATTATAAGGAATTCACCCCTCCACTTT. Protein: CATGRGGGIIRNSPLHF. J is TRBJ1-6 and V is TRBV6-2 or TRBV6-3; the D gene is possibly TRBD1 (6 bases). Germline loops: CDR1 MNHEY, CDR2 SVGEGT. The CDR3 is 17 residues long. Trimming took off 10 bases at V and 7 bases at J, with 26 bases between the two ends.

Of note for this clonotype: This may arise from a read error, as a much more abundant clone is one base away. This chain connects TRBV5-1 to TRBJ1-5, with no clear D. The CDR3 runs 13 residues. The V gene's germline CDR1 is SGHRS and CDR2 YFSETQ. Written as DNA, the CDR3 is TGCGTCAGCAGCGAGGACGGCAATCAGCCCCAGCATTTT. It translates to CVSSEDGNQPQHF.

In the case of this clonotype: The junction departs from the called germline gene at one end, perhaps through a read error. The rearrangement links TRBV7-9 to TRBJ1-5; D possibly corresponds to TRBD1 (5 bases). In germline, CDR1 is SEHNR, CDR2 FQNEAQ (reference sequence). The CDR3 is made up of 15 amino acids. For the CDR3, the DNA is TGTGCCAGCAGCTCATACCGGGACGGCAATCAGTCCCAGCATTTT. It is translated as CASSSYRDGNQSQHF.

V is TRBV12-3 or TRBV12-4 and J is TRBJ1-6, with 9 bases fitting TRBD1. The CDR3 sequence is 19 residues long. Unmatched junction bases numbered 10, after V lost 4 bases and J lost 0 bases. CDR3 nucleotide sequence: TGTGCCAGCAGTTGGCCGGGACAGGGAATGAGCTCCTATAATTCACCCCTCCACTTT. Amino acid sequence: CASSWPGQGMSSYNSPLHF.

The table lists this clonotype with many counts. V is TRBV2 and J is TRBJ2-3; D gene ambiguous. CDR3 length: 13 amino acids. Trimming took off 5 bases at V and 4 bases at J, with 10 bases between the two ends. Germline lookup yields CDR1 SNHLY and CDR2 FYNNEI. CDR3 protein: CASSNSVSDTQYF. The CDR3 DNA sequence: TGTGCCAGCAGTAATTCGGTGTCAGATACGCAGTATTTT. Full variable domain (remainder filled in from reference TRBV2 and TRBJ2-3): EPEVTQTPSHQVTQMGQEVILRCVPISNHLYFYWYRQILGQKVEFLVSFYNNEISEKSEIFDDQFSVERPDGSNFTLKIRSTKLEDSAMYFCASSNSVSDTQYFGPGTRLTVL.

The gene calls are TRBV24-1 and TRBJ1-1, with TRBD1 as a possible D gene (5 bases). CDR1 is KGHDR and CDR2 is SFDVKD in the germline V gene. Trimming removed 7 bases from V and 5 bases from J, with 7 bases in between. This CDR3 region has 11 residues. CDR3 amino acids: CATRKGTEAFF. The CDR3 nucleotides are TGTGCCACCAGGAAGGGGACTGAAGCTTTCTTT.

This clonotype was detected a few times. A much larger clone differs from this one at a single base, so this may be a read error. The chain recombines TRBV20-1 with TRBJ2-1, with D hard to call. The length of the CDR3 is 12 residues. Trimming removed 3 bases from V and 5 bases from J, with 8 bases in between. Germline lookup yields CDR1 DFQATT and CDR2 SNEGSKA (reference sequence). CDR3 region: CSARTYDNEQFF. DNA of the CDR3: TGCAGTGCTAGGACCTATGACAATGAGCAGTTCTTC.

There are many counts of this clonotype. The rearrangement links TRBV20-1 to TRBJ2-1, with a possible D match to TRBD1 (6 bases). V lost 6 bases, J lost 4 bases, and 13 bases lay in between. This CDR3 has 13 residues. The germline gives CDR1 DFQATT, CDR2 SNEGSKA (reference sequence). The CDR3 sequence: CSAIPDRYNEQFF. The CDR3 nucleotides are TGCAGTGCCATACCGGACAGATACAATGAGCAGTTCTTC.

The chain combines TRBV6-1 with TRBJ2-7; the match to TRBD1 covers 8 bases. Trimming at V came to 5 bases and at J to 5 bases, leaving 11 bases not matched to a gene. The CDR3 has 15 amino acids. From germline, CDR1 is MNHNS and CDR2 SASEGT. CDR3 sequence reads: CASSPSGGAWNEQYF. The CDR3 region has the DNA TGTGCCAGCAGTCCCTCAGGGGGCGCTTGGAACGAGCAGTACTTC.

There are many counts of this clonotype. At one end, the junction sequence differs from germline, possibly due to a read error. This chain connects TRBV6-2 or TRBV6-3 to TRBJ2-7, with 10 bases fitting TRBD1. This CDR3 has 19 residues. The germline CDR1 and CDR2 sequences are MNHEY and SVGEGT. Written as DNA, the CDR3 is TGTGCCAGCAGTCACTCCAAAGACCCTAAGGACAGGGGGGGATACGAGCAGTACTTC. Translated, it gives CASSHSKDPKDRGGYEQYF.

Many counts were recorded for this clonotype. This chain connects TRBV7-9 to TRBJ2-7; D might be TRBD1 (6 bases). Trimming removed 0 bases at V and 5 bases at J, with 17 bases between. CDR3 length: 16 residues. Germline CDR1 is SEHNR and CDR2 is FQNEAQ (reference sequence). The CDR3 loop is CASSLARVARDNEQYF. DNA for the CDR3: TGTGCCAGCAGCTTAGCGCGAGTGGCCAGGGACAACGAGCAGTACTTC.

With regard to this clonotype: One end of the junction is discordant with germline, which a read error may explain. The rearrangement uses TRBV10-3 and TRBJ2-3, with D possibly matching TRBD1 (5 bases). The germline gives CDR1 ENHRY, CDR2 SYGVKD. There are 17 residues in the CDR3. The CDR3 protein is CATSDVGRGRAGDTQYF. CDR3 DNA: TGTGCCACCAGTGATGTTGGGCGAGGCAGGGCAGGGGATACGCAGTATTTT.

The chain uses TRBV24-1 and TRBJ2-1, with 12 bases lining up with TRBD2. V gave up 3 bases and J gave up 8 bases; unmatched junction bases: 7. The length of the CDR3 is 16 residues. Germline-derived CDR1 and CDR2 are KGHDR and SFDVKD. The CDR3 spells CATSDARLAGADEQFF. The CDR3 nucleotides are TGTGCCACCAGTGATGCCAGACTAGCGGGAGCCGATGAGCAGTTCTTC.

V and J are TRBV20-1 and TRBJ2-7; unclear D gene. The length of the CDR3 is 13 residues. The V gene lost 0 bases and the J gene lost 3 bases, with 9 bases spanning the gap. The germline V gene encodes CDR1 DFQATT and CDR2 SNEGSKA (reference sequence). The CDR3 sequence is CSARELSSYEQYF. The CDR3 nucleotides read TGCAGTGCTAGAGAGCTCAGCAGCTACGAGCAGTACTTC.

The chain is built from TRBV13 and TRBJ2-1; 12 nucleotides match TRBD2. This CDR3 spans 21 amino acids. Germline trimming cut 0 bases from V and 0 bases from J; bases unmatched to any gene: 12. The germline V gene encodes CDR1 PRHDT and CDR2 FYEKMQ (reference sequence). The CDR3 reads CASSLGSWETSGRGSYNEQFF. The CDR3 DNA reads as TGTGCCAGCAGCTTAGGGTCTTGGGAGACTAGCGGGAGAGGCTCCTACAATGAGCAGTTCTTC.

The J gene is TRBJ2-1, the V gene TRBV5-1, with unresolved D. Germline CDR1 SGHRS, CDR2 YFSETQ. V lost 0 bases and J 0 bases, leaving 10 bases between the germline ends. This CDR3 comprises 16 residues. The CDR3 reads CASSLAQRSSYNEQFF. The CDR3 nucleotides read TGCGCCAGCAGCTTGGCACAGAGAAGCTCCTACAATGAGCAGTTCTTC.

This chain connects TRBV7-9 to TRBJ1-1; 9 nucleotides line up with TRBD1. The V gene end was trimmed by 5 bases and the J gene end by 5 bases; junction bases not matched to a gene: 12. The CDR3 is 16 amino acids. Germline V gives CDR1 SEHNR, CDR2 FQNEAQ (reference sequence). CDR3 DNA: TGTGCCAGCAGCCCCAAAGGGGTCGGACAGGGGACTGAAGCTTTCTTT. Its translation is CASSPKGVGQGTEAFF.